The clone carrying this T cell receptor beta chain was seen more than once but under ten times. The germline V gene has CDR1 SGHAT and CDR2 FQNNGV. Trimming took 1 base from V and 7 from J; bases not matched to a gene: 4. The CDR3 consists of 14 residues. Random hexamers served to reverse transcribe roughly 0.5 to 1 ug RNA. Multiplex PCR with immunoSEQ amplified the TCR beta CDR3 across 54 Vbeta and 13 Jbeta. TCRdb reanalysed the immunoSEQ multiplex PCR reads using MiXCR and keeps one entry per CDR3 protein. The repertoire holds 140,000 to 150,000 distinct CDR3 sequences, with roughly 96% as singletons. This record comes from a study of CD8 T cells in Susac syndrome. CD8+ and CD4+ T cells taken from blood had their TCR beta sequenced. Purification of the CD8+ and CD4+ T cells relied on negative isolation, and TEMRA cells underwent FACS enrichment.

The sequence derives from a human donor with multiple sclerosis. Sequenced material: CD4+ T cells from PBMCs. The genes are TRBV11-2 and TRBJ2-7, with 10 bases aligning to TRBD2. In DNA form, the CDR3 reads TGTGCCAGCAGCTTAGCAGCGGGGGGGCGAGAGCAGTACTTC. Its translation: CASSLAAGGREQYF. Together with reference TRBV11-2 and TRBJ2-7, the CDR3 gives the full variable domain: EAGVAQSPRYKIIEKRQSVAFWCNPISGHATLYWYQQILGQGPKLLIQFQNNGVVDDSQLPKDRFSAERLKGVDSTLKIQPAKLEDSAVYLCASSLAAGGREQYFGPGTRLTVT.